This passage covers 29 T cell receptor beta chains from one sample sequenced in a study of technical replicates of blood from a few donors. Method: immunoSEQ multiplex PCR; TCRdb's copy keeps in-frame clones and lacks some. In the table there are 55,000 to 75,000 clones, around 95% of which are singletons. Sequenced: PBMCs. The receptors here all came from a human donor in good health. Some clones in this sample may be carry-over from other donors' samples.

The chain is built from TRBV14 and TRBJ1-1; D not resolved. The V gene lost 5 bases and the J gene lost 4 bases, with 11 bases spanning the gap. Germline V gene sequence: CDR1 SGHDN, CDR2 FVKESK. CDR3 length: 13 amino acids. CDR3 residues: CASSASPGTEAFF. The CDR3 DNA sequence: TGTGCCAGCAGCGCATCTCCGGGCACTGAAGCTTTCTTT.

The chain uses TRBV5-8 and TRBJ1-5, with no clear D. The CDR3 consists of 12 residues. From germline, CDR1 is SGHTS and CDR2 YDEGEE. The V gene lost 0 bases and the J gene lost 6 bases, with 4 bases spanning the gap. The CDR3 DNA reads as TGTGCCAGCAGCTTGGCCTTTCAGCCCCAGCATTTT. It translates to CASSLAFQPQHF.

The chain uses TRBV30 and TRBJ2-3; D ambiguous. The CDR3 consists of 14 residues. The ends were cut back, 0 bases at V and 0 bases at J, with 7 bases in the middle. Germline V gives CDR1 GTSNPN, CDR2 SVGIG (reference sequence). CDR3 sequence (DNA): TGTGCCTGGAGTGTACCCGGGAGCACAGATACGCAGTATTTT. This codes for CAWSVPGSTDTQYF. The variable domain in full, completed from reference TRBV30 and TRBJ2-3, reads SQTIHQWPATLVQPVGSPLSLECTVEGTSNPNLYWYRQAAGRGLQLLFYSVGIGQISSEVPQNLSASRPQDRQFILSSKKLLLSDSGFYLCAWSVPGSTDTQYFGPGTRLTVL.

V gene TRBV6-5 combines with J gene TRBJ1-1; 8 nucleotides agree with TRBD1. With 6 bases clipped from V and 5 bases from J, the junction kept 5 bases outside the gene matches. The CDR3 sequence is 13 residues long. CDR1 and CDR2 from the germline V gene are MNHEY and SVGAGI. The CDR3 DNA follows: TGTGCCAGCAGACCCACAGGGGGGACTGAAGCTTTCTTT. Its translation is CASRPTGGTEAFF.

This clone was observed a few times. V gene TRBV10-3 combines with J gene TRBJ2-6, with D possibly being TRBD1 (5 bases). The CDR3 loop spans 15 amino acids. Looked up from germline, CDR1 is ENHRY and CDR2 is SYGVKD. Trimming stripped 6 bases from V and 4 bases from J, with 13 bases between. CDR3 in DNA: TGTGCCATCAGCCCGCAGGGTACGGGGGCCAACGTCCTGACTTTC. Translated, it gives CAISPQGTGANVLTF.

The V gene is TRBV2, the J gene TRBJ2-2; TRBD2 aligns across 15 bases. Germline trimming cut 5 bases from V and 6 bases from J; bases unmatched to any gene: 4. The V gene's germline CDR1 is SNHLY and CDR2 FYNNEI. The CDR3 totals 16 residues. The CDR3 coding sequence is TGTGCCAGCAGTTTGGGACTAGCGGGGGGAGCCGGGGAGCTGTTTTTT. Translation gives CASSLGLAGGAGELFF.

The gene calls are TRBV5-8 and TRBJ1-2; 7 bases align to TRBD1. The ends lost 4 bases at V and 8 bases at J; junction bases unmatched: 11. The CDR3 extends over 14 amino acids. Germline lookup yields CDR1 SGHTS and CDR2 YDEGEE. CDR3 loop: CASSRYRDSSGYTF. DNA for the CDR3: TGTGCCAGCAGCCGCTACCGGGACAGCTCCGGCTACACCTTC.

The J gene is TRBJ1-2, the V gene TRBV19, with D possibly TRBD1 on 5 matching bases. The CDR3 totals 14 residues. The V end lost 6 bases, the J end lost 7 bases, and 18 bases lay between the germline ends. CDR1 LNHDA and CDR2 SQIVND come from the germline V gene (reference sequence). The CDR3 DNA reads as TGTGCCAGTAGCCCTTCTGGGGCGGTCATTGGCTACACCTTC. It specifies CASSPSGAVIGYTF.

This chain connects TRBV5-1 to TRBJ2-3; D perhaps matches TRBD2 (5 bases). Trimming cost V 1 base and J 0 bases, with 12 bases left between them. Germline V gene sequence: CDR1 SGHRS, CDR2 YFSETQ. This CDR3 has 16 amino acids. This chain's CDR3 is CASSLTPTTSTDTQYF. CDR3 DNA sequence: TGCGCCAGCAGCTTGACCCCGACTACAAGCACAGATACGCAGTATTTT.

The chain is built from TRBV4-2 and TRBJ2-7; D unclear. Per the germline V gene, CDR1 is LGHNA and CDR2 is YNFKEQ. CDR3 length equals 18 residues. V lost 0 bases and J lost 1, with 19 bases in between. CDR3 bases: TGTGCCAGCAGCCAAGATCTTCCGTTGTCTAGTCAATCCTACGAGCAGTACTTC. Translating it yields CASSQDLPLSSQSYEQYF.

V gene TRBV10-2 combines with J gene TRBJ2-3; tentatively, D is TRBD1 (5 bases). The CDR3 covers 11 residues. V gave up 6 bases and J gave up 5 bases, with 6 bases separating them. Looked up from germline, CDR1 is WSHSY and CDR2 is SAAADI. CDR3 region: CASRQVDTQYF. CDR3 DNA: TGCGCCAGCAGACAGGTAGATACGCAGTATTTT.

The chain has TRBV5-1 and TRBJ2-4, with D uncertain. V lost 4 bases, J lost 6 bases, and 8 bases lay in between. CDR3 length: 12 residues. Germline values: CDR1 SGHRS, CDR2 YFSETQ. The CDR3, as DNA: TGCGCCAGCAGCGATGACATAAACATTCAGTACTTC. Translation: CASSDDINIQYF.

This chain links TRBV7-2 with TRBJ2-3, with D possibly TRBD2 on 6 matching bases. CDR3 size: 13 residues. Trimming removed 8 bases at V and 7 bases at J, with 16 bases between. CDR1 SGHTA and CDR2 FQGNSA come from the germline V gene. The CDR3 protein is CASRPPGENTQYF. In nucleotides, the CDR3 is TGTGCCAGCCGACCCCCGGGGGAAAATACGCAGTATTTT.

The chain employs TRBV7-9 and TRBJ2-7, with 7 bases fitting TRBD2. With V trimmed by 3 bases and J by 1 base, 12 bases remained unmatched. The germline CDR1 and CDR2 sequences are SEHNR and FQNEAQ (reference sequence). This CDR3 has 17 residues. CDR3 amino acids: CASSFRPGEGRSYEQYF. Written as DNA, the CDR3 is TGTGCCAGCAGCTTCCGGCCTGGGGAGGGACGGTCCTACGAGCAGTACTTC.

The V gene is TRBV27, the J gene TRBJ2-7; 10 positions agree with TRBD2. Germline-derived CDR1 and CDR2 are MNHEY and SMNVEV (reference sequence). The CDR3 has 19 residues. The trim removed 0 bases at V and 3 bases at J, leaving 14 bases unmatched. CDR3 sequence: CASSLSRGNNLAGVYEQYF. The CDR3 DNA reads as TGTGCCAGCAGTTTATCTCGGGGGAATAATCTAGCGGGAGTCTACGAGCAGTACTTC.

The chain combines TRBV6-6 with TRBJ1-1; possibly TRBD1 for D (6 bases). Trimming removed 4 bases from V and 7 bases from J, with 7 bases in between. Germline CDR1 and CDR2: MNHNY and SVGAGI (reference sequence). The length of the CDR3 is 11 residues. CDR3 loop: CASSWGREAFF. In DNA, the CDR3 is TGTGCCAGCAGTTGGGGGCGTGAAGCTTTCTTT.

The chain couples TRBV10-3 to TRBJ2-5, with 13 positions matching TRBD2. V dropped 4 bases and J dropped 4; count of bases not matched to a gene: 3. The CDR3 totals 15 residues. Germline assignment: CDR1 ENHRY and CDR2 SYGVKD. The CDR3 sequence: CAISGGLAGSETQYF. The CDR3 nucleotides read TGTGCCATCAGTGGGGGACTAGCGGGATCAGAGACCCAGTACTTC.

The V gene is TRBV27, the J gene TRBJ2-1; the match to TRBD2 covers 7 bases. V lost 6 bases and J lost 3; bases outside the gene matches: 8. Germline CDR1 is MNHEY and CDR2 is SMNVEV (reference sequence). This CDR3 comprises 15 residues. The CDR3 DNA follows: TGTGCCAGCAGCGGGGCGTCGGGGGGCTACAATGAGCAGTTCTTC. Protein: CASSGASGGYNEQFF.

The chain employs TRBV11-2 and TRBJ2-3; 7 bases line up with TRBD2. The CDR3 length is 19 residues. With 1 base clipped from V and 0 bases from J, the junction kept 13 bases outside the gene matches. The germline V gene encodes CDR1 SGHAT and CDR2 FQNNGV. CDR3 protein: CASSLASGAKITSTDTQYF. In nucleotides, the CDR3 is TGTGCCAGCAGCTTAGCCAGCGGGGCTAAAATTACTAGCACAGATACGCAGTATTTT.

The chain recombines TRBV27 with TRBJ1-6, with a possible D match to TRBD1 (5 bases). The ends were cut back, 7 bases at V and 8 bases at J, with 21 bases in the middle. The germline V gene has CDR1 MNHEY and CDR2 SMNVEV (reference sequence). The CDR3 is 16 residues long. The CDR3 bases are TGTGCCAGCAAAAGGGGCAGCTTCATCACTGATTCACCCCTCCACTTT. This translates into CASKRGSFITDSPLHF.

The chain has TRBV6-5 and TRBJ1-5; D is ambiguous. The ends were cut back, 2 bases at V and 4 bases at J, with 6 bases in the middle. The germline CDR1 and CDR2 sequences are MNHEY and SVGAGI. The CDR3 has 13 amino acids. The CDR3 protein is CASSYRGNQPQHF. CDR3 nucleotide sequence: TGTGCCAGCAGTTACCGCGGGAATCAGCCCCAGCATTTT.

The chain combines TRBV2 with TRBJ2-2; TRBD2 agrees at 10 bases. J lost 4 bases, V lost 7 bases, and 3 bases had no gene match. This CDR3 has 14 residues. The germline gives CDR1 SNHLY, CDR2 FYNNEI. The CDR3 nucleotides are TGTGCCAGCAATAGCGGGAGGCCCACCGGGGAGCTGTTTTTT. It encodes CASNSGRPTGELFF.

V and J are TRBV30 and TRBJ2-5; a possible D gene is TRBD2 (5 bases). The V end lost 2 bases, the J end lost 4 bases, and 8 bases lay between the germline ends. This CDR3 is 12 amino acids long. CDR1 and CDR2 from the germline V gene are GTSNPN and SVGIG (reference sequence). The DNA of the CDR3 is TGTGCCTGGAGTTTACGGGGAGAGACCCAGTACTTC. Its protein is CAWSLRGETQYF.

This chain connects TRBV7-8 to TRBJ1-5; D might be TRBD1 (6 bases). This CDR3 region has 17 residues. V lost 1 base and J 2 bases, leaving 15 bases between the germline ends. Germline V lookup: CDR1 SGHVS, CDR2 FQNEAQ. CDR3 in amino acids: CASSLGVGAPGNQPQHF. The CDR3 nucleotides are TGTGCCAGCAGCTTAGGGGTGGGGGCGCCGGGCAATCAGCCCCAGCATTTT.

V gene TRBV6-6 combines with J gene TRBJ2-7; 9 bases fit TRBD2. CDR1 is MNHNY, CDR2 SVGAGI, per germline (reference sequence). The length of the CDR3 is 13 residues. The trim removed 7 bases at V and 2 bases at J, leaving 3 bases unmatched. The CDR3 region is CASKRGETYEQYF. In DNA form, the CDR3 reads TGTGCCAGCAAGCGGGGGGAAACCTACGAGCAGTACTTC.

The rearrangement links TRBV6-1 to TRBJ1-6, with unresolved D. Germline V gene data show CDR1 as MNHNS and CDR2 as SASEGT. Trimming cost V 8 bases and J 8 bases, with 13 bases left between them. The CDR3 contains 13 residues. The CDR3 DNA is TGTGCCAGCGGACTCCGGTCGGATTCACCCCTCCACTTT. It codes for CASGLRSDSPLHF.

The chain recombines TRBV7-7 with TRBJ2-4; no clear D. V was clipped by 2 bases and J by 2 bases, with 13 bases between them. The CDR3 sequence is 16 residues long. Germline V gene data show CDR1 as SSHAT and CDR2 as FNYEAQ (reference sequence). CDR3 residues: CASSLFYSISKNIQYF. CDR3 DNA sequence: TGTGCCAGCAGCTTATTTTACAGCATCTCCAAAAACATTCAGTACTTC.

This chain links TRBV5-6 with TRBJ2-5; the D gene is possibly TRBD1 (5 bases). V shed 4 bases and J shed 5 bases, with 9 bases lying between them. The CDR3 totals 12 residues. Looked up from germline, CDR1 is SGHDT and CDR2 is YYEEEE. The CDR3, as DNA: TGTGCCAGCAGCAGACAGAGGGAGACCCAGTACTTC. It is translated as CASSRQRETQYF. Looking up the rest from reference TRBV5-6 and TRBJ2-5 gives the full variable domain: DAGVTQSPTHLIKTRGQQVTLRCSPKSGHDTVSWYQQALGQGPQFIFQYYEEEERQRGNFPDRFSGHQFPNYSSELNVNALLLGDSALYLCASSRQRETQYFGPGTRLLVL.

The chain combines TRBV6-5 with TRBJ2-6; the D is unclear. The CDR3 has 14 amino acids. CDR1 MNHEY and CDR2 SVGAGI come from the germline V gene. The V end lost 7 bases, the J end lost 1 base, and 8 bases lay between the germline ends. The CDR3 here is CASNTESGANVLTF. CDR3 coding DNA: TGTGCCAGCAACACAGAATCTGGGGCCAACGTCCTGACTTTC.